A single sample gave rise to the 20 T cell receptor beta chains below, sequenced in a study of blood T cells in healthy people across ages. Primers used in a second PCR of about 6 to 11 cycles were a sample-barcoded 5' primer and a J-beta primer mix. MiXCR, run by TCRdb on the 5' RACE reads, gives a single entry per CDR3 protein. This table has 800,000 to 950,000 distinct CDR3 sequences, roughly 29% appearing once. This sample was shared with a second study, whose subject was T cells of mothers and their children.

Sequenced material: blood. All receptors derive from a woman in her thirties or forties in good health.

Only one count was recorded for this clonotype. The V call is TRBV5-6, the J call TRBJ1-1; possibly TRBD1 for D (5 bases). Trimming took 4 bases from V and 3 from J, leaving 13 bases between them. CDR1 SGHDT and CDR2 YYEEEE come from the germline V gene. The CDR3 has 14 amino acids. Written as DNA, the CDR3 is TGTGCCAGCAGCCAGGGTTTTAAGGACACTGAAGCTTTCTTT. It encodes CASSQGFKDTEAFF.

As regards this clonotype: Given a much more abundant clone one base away, this may be a read error. This chain links TRBV20-1 with TRBJ2-7; weak D call: TRBD2 (6 bases). From germline, CDR1 is DFQATT and CDR2 SNEGSKA (reference sequence). CDR3 length: 15 residues. Trimming shortened V by 3 bases and J by 3 bases, and 18 bases separated the two germline ends. For the CDR3, the DNA is TGCAGTGCTAGGGGGGAAGCGGGCAGCTGCTACGAGCAGTACTTC. Its protein is CSARGEAGSCYEQYF.

V and J are TRBV5-1 and TRBJ2-7; the match to TRBD1 covers 9 bases. The length of the CDR3 is 15 residues. Germline V lookup: CDR1 SGHRS, CDR2 YFSETQ. V lost 2 bases to trimming and J lost 3 bases; unmatched junction nucleotides: 6. CDR3 nucleotide sequence: TGCGCCAGCAGCTTTCAGGGACAGGGAAACTACGAGCAGTACTTC. This codes for CASSFQGQGNYEQYF. Looking up the rest from reference TRBV5-1 and TRBJ2-7 gives the full variable domain: KAGVTQTPRYLIKTRGQQVTLSCSPISGHRSVSWYQQTPGQGLQFLFEYFSETQRNKGNFPGRFSGRQFSNSRSEMNVSTLELGDSALYLCASSFQGQGNYEQYFGPGTRLTVT.

The genes are TRBV11-2 and TRBJ2-5; D is uncertain. The CDR3 consists of 15 residues. The germline V gene encodes CDR1 SGHAT and CDR2 FQNNGV. V gave up 4 bases and J gave up 0 bases, with 12 bases separating them. The CDR3 here is CASSSFLANQETQYF. DNA for the CDR3: TGTGCCAGCAGCTCCTTTTTAGCAAACCAAGAGACCCAGTACTTC.

This clonotype was seen a few times. This rearrangement joins TRBV28 to TRBJ2-7; 10 nucleotides match TRBD2. V lost 3 bases, J lost 6 bases, and 5 bases stayed unmatched. The germline CDR1 and CDR2 sequences are MDHEN and SYDVKM. This CDR3 is built from 14 residues. Here the CDR3 reads CASSLSGGAGEQYF. The CDR3 region has the DNA TGTGCCAGCAGTTTGAGCGGGGGGGCAGGCGAGCAGTACTTC.

This clonotype was detected many times. The CDR3 loop reads CSARKQTYEQYF. CDR3 nucleotide sequence: TGCAGTGCTAGGAAACAGACCTACGAGCAGTACTTC. The genes are TRBV20-1 and TRBJ2-7; D is uncertain. This CDR3 is 12 amino acids long. The V end lost 3 bases, the J end lost 2 bases, and 8 bases lay between the germline ends. Per the germline V gene, CDR1 is DFQATT and CDR2 is SNEGSKA (reference sequence).

This chain uses TRBV20-1 with TRBJ2-1, with TRBD2 identical over 10 bases. There are 16 residues in the CDR3. Germline CDR1 is DFQATT and CDR2 is SNEGSKA (reference sequence). V shed 1 base and J 2 bases; nucleotides not matched to a gene: 5. The chain's CDR3 is CSARVRSGRAYNEQFF. The CDR3 DNA reads as TGCAGTGCTAGAGTCCGAAGCGGGAGGGCCTACAATGAGCAGTTCTTC.

J is TRBJ1-2 and V is TRBV28; tentative D call: TRBD1 (5 bases). CDR1 MDHEN and CDR2 SYDVKM come from the germline V gene. V was pared by 8 bases and J by 8 bases, with 15 bases between. The CDR3 totals 12 residues. The CDR3 reads CASGDDRAGYTF. CDR3 nucleotide sequence: TGTGCCAGCGGGGATGACAGAGCCGGCTACACCTTC.

The sample holds many counts of this clonotype. This chain joins TRBV20-1 and TRBJ2-7; 12 nucleotides agree with TRBD1. This CDR3 region has 14 residues. Germline V gene lookup returns CDR1 DFQATT and CDR2 SNEGSKA (reference sequence). Trimming cost V 6 bases and J 6 bases; bases outside gene matches: 9. CDR3: CSAEGQGASPEQYF. CDR3 bases: TGCAGTGCCGAGGGACAGGGGGCGTCCCCCGAGCAGTACTTC.

The CDR3 is CASSLEAAPCEQYF. CDR3 bases: TGTGCCAGCAGCTTAGAAGCAGCACCCTGCGAGCAGTACTTC. This chain connects TRBV7-2 to TRBJ2-7, with D hard to call. The CDR3 length is 14 residues. The germline CDR1 and CDR2 sequences are SGHTA and FQGNSA. Trimming removed 1 base from V and 6 bases from J, with 13 bases in between.

The chain is built from TRBV12-3 or TRBV12-4 and TRBJ1-5, with TRBD1 as a possible D gene (6 bases). Trimming took 5 bases from V and 6 from J, leaving 26 bases between them. The CDR3 sequence is 18 residues long. CDR3 in amino acids: CASSGRGDKAGDGQPQHF. The CDR3 nucleotides are TGTGCCAGCAGTGGGAGGGGGGACAAGGCAGGGGATGGTCAGCCCCAGCATTTT.

About this clonotype: One junction end disagrees with the germline gene, perhaps due to a read error. The rearrangement joins TRBV5-1 to TRBJ2-2; TRBD2 is a possible D gene (5 bases). Germline CDR1 is SGHRS and CDR2 is YFSETQ. There are 16 residues in the CDR3. CDR3 nucleotide sequence: TGCGCCAGCAGCTTGGAGGACGTTAGCTTCACCGGGGAGCGGTTTTTT. Residues: CASSLEDVSFTGERFF.

This clonotype has only a few counts. This chain joins TRBV12-3 or TRBV12-4 and TRBJ2-3, with D possibly being TRBD1 or TRBD2 (5 bases each). Trimming left V 6 bases short and J 2 bases short, with 15 bases between. CDR3 length: 15 amino acids. The CDR3 is CASRTGRLTTDTQYF. The CDR3 DNA reads TGTGCCAGCAGAACGGGACGCCTTACCACAGATACGCAGTATTTT.

This clonotype showed up many times. The chain uses TRBV7-9 and TRBJ1-2; D is unclear. V was cut by 1 base and J by 1 base, with 16 bases left in between. CDR1 is SEHNR, CDR2 FQNEAQ, per germline (reference sequence). The CDR3 is 17 amino acids. For the CDR3, the DNA is TGTGCCAGCAGCTTAGAAGGCAGCTCGGGCGGTAACTATGGCTACACCTTC. Protein: CASSLEGSSGGNYGYTF.

This clonotype was counted many times. The chain carries TRBV7-2 and TRBJ1-2, with 9 bases that match TRBD1. The CDR3 covers 13 residues. The ends lost 4 bases at V and 5 bases at J; junction bases unmatched: 2. From germline, CDR1 is SGHTA and CDR2 FQGNSA. This CDR3 reads CASSSDRGYGYTF. For the CDR3, the DNA is TGTGCCAGCAGCTCAGACAGGGGGTATGGCTACACCTTC.

The genes are TRBV4-2 and TRBJ1-5, with D perhaps TRBD1 (6 bases). Trimming pared 0 bases from V and 3 bases from J, leaving 12 bases between. The CDR3 covers 16 residues. Germline V gene lookup returns CDR1 LGHNA and CDR2 YNFKEQ. As DNA, the CDR3 is TGTGCCAGCAGCCAAGATCCATACAGGGACAATCAGCCCCAGCATTTT. Translated: CASSQDPYRDNQPQHF.

Note on this clonotype: This is likely a read error, given that the CDR3 carries no conserved phenylalanine or tryptophan at its end. The V and J genes are TRBV9 and TRBJ2-1, with 7 bases aligning to TRBD1. The CDR3 is 15 residues long. In germline, CDR1 is SGDLS, CDR2 YYNGEE. V was clipped by 3 bases and J by 2 bases; unmatched bases: 5. Written as DNA, the CDR3 is TGTGCCAGCAGCGCAGCCGGGACAGCCTACAATGAGCAGTTCTGC. Amino acid sequence: CASSAAGTAYNEQFC.

This clonotype was seen a handful of times. The chain carries TRBV5-4 and TRBJ2-1, with D uncertain. Germline V gives CDR1 SGHNT, CDR2 YYREEE (reference sequence). The CDR3 loop spans 13 amino acids. V was clipped by 3 bases and J by 7 bases, with 11 bases between them. This CDR3 reads CASSYARVNEQFF. The CDR3 nucleotides are TGTGCCAGCAGCTATGCAAGGGTTAATGAGCAGTTCTTC. Full variable domain (outside the CDR3, taken from reference TRBV5-4 and TRBJ2-1): ETGVTQSPTHLIKTRGQQVTLRCSSQSGHNTVSWYQQALGQGPQFIFQYYREEENGRGNFPPRFSGLQFPNYSSELNVNALELDDSALYLCASSYARVNEQFFGPGTRLTVL.

Regarding this clonotype: A much larger clone lies one base from this, so it may be a read error. The chain has TRBV5-2 and TRBJ2-4; the table calls TRBD1, which could not be checked here. TRBV5-2 is reported as a pseudogene. The CDR3 is 13 residues long. The CDR3 region has the DNA TGTGCCAGCAACGGACAGGGAGTGAACATTCAGTACTTC. Residues: CASNGQGVNIQYF.

This clonotype was seen more than once but under ten times. CDR3 in DNA: TGTGCCAGCAGTGACGGCAGGGGCCACAATGAGCAGTTCTTC. Translated, it gives CASSDGRGHNEQFF. The chain employs TRBV6-4 and TRBJ2-1; D possibly corresponds to TRBD1 (6 bases). The length of the CDR3 is 14 residues. Deletions cut 2 bases from V and 5 bases from J, with 10 bases between. CDR1 is MRHNA, CDR2 SNTAGT, per germline.